Given below is one TCR beta chain in context. Its antigen is as yet unknown. This entry is derived from a study of T cell responses to AZD1222 COVID-19 vaccine. The wider study: Second-dose timings of about 4 or about 12 weeks were pooled.

The CDR3 has 14 amino acids. Trimming cost V 0 bases and J 8 bases, with 10 bases left between them. Per germline, CDR1 KGHDR and CDR2 SFDVKD. Findings of the study overall: Clonal diversity was possibly underestimated; the donors were predominantly white British and more often female. CD4 TCRs linked to vaccination spanned spike, dominating at 160-218 and 743-854. Baseline antibody screening turned up just a handful of seropositive AZD1222 recipients.

Generated by immunoSEQ multiplex PCR, the TCRdb table keeps only in-frame clones and is missing some. Among fewer than 150,000 clones listed, about 85% were seen once. The receptor was derived from an adult in good health. This specimen was peripheral blood, taken on day 0 of AZD1222 vaccination. V usage is TRBV24-1 and J usage is TRBJ2-1; D not resolved. CDR3 sequence reads: CATSDLASPHEQFF. The CDR3 nucleotides read TGTGCCACCAGTGATTTGGCCAGCCCCCATGAGCAGTTCTTC.